One TCR beta chain is described in this entry. Per the germline V gene, CDR1 is SGHRS and CDR2 is YFSETQ. CDR3 size: 14 residues. V was cut by 2 bases and J by 0 bases, with 9 bases left in between. These data originate in a study of preoperative IRX-2 immunotherapy in early breast cancer. Treatment specified: preoperative locoregional IRX-2 cytokine immunotherapy. Patients received preoperative, locoregional IRX-2 cytokine immunotherapy in a phase Ib study. Only in-frame clones appear in the TCRdb table, and some are missing; sequencing was by immunoSEQ multiplex PCR. There are fewer than 9,500 clones in the sample; 80% occur only once, and around 17% lies in the top ten.

The chain is built from TRBV5-1 and TRBJ2-7, with D possibly TRBD1 on 5 matching bases. The input for sequencing was tumor tissue, taken after IRX-2 immunotherapy. This receptor was obtained from a human donor with breast cancer. The CDR3 DNA is TGCGCCAGCAGCTTCACAGGTAGCTCCTACGAGCAGTACTTC. Protein sequence: CASSFTGSSYEQYF.